These 9 T cell receptor beta chains originate from one sample sequenced in a study of read filtering for tumor transcriptome and immune sequencing. This library used roughly 430 ng RNA and molecular barcoded adaptors spanning alpha/delta and beta/gamma chains. Each CDR3 protein is one row after TCRdb ran MiXCR on the reads. The profile covers about 86,000 distinct CDR3 sequences, with 9% to 15% appearing a single time and 14% to 15% taken by the ten largest. Input material: a population of CD138-negative cells sorted from bone marrow. The receptor source for this set is a donor over 35 with multiple myeloma.

There are many counts of this clonotype. V and J are TRBV28 and TRBJ2-5, with 9 bases identical to TRBD2. CDR3 size: 17 residues. After removal of 1 base from V and 4 bases from J, the junction contained 10 bases not matched to a gene. Germline V CDR1 and CDR2: MDHEN, SYDVKM. The CDR3: CASSLYSGSPGRETQYF. The CDR3 coding sequence is TGTGCCAGCAGTTTATATAGCGGGAGCCCCGGGCGAGAGACCCAGTACTTC.

For this clonotype: A much larger clone lies a single base off, so this may be a read error. Because it lacks the conserved phenylalanine or tryptophan at the end, this CDR3 is likely a read error. The chain employs TRBV12-3 or TRBV12-4 and TRBJ1-1; TRBD1 might be the D (6 bases). The CDR3 is 13 residues long. Here the CDR3 reads CVSSPRGLTEAFS. Written as DNA, the CDR3 is TGTGTCAGCAGCCCGCGGGGGCTCACTGAAGCTTTCTCT.

This clonotype was found many times. The chain is built from TRBV28 and TRBJ2-3; maybe TRBD2 (6 bases). The CDR3 loop spans 18 amino acids. Germline V gene data show CDR1 as MDHEN and CDR2 as SYDVKM. V lost 4 bases and J lost 3, with 23 bases in between. The DNA for the CDR3 is TGTGCCAGCAGTTCCCTCGGGAGTAGCGGCCCTGGAACAGATACGCAGTATTTT. This sequence encodes CASSSLGSSGPGTDTQYF.

This clonotype has a single count. The rearrangement uses TRBV6-5 and TRBJ2-1; D tentatively reads TRBD1 or TRBD2 (5 bases each). Germline V lookup: CDR1 MNHEY, CDR2 SVGAGI. The CDR3 is 13 amino acids. The ends were cut back, 7 bases at V and 4 bases at J, with 11 bases in the middle. The CDR3 nucleotides read TGTGCCAGCAAAAGGGACCCATACAATGAGCAGTTCTTC. It yields the protein CASKRDPYNEQFF.

The sample holds many counts of this clonotype. CDR3 sequence (DNA): TGCAGTGCTATTGGGGCAGGGCCCTACGAGCAGTACTTC. Its translation: CSAIGAGPYEQYF. The rearrangement uses TRBV20-1 and TRBJ2-7, with TRBD1 as a possible D gene (5 bases). Germline V gene sequence: CDR1 DFQATT, CDR2 SNEGSKA (reference sequence). V dropped 4 bases and J dropped 2 bases, with 12 bases sitting between them. This CDR3 spans 13 amino acids.

At least ten counts were recorded for this clonotype. One end of the junction varies from germline; a read error may be responsible. The chain joins TRBV7-7 to TRBJ2-5; no clear D. CDR1 is SSHAT, CDR2 FNYEAQ, per germline (reference sequence). The CDR3 is 15 residues long. CDR3 residues: CASSLDARGGETQYF. For the CDR3, the DNA is TGTGCTAGCAGCTTAGATGCTAGAGGTGGTGAGACCCAGTACTTC.

In its sample, this clonotype was seen many times. The CDR3, as DNA: TGTGCCAGCAGTCCGACTAGCGGGAGGGCCGATGAGACCCAGTACTTC. Amino acids: CASSPTSGRADETQYF. This rearrangement joins TRBV28 to TRBJ2-5; the match to TRBD2 covers 14 bases. The J segment lost 5 bases and the V segment lost 5 bases, leaving 7 bases of the junction unmatched. The CDR3 runs to 16 residues. The germline gives CDR1 MDHEN, CDR2 SYDVKM.

The CDR3 DNA sequence: TGTGCCAGCGATGGAGTCGGTGAGCAGTTCTTC. Its translation is CASDGVGEQFF. The chain combines TRBV2 with TRBJ2-1, with D uncertain. Trimming removed 8 bases at V and 9 bases at J, with 11 bases between. The germline gives CDR1 SNHLY, CDR2 FYNNEI. The CDR3 is 11 residues long.

This clonotype was recorded many times. V and J are TRBV1 and TRBJ2-7; whether TRBD1, the table's D call, matches the DNA was not checked. TRBV1 is noted as a pseudogene. This CDR3 contains 16 residues. The CDR3 reads CTSSQDLGQGNYEQYF. CDR3 nucleotides: TGCACCAGCAGCCAAGATCTCGGCCAGGGAAACTACGAGCAGTACTTC.